The T cell receptor (beta chain) under discussion was sequenced for a study of CD8+ T cells in alopecia areata. The treatment denotes: oral pan-JAK inhibitor, 5-10 mg twice daily. Sorting of CD4+ and CD8+ T cells was performed on PBMCs. Sequencing relied on a cDNA template that was reverse transcribed from extracted RNA. The table came from immunoSEQ multiplex PCR; TCRdb's copy has only in-frame clones and leaves some out. The sample holds approximately 280,000 clones; nearly 60% are singletons and the top ten take approximately 1.8%. The germline CDR1 and CDR2 sequences are SNHLY and FYNNEI. The CDR3 totals 15 residues. V shed 5 bases, J shed 4 bases, and the junction held 5 bases outside the gene matches.

The chain couples TRBV2 to TRBJ2-5, with 12 positions matching TRBD2. This specimen was CD4+ T cells sorted from blood, taken at week 24, from a patient treated with tofacitinib. The receptor comes from a human donor with alopecia areata. The DNA of the CDR3 is TGTGCCAGCAGTCAAAGACTAGCGGGGGTAGAGACCCAGTACTTC. Translated, it gives CASSQRLAGVETQYF. Supplemented by reference TRBV2 and TRBJ2-5, the full variable domain reads EPEVTQTPSHQVTQMGQEVILRCVPISNHLYFYWYRQILGQKVEFLVSFYNNEISEKSEIFDDQFSVERPDGSNFTLKIRSTKLEDSAMYFCASSQRLAGVETQYFGPGTRLLVL.